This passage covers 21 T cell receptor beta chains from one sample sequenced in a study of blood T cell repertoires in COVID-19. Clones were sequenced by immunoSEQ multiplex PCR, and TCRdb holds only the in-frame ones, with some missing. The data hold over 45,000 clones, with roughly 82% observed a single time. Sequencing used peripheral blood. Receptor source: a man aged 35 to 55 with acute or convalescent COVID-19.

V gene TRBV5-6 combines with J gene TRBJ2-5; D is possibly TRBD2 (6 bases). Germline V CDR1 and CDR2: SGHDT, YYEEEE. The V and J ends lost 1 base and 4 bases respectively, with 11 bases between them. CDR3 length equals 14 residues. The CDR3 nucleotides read TGTGCCAGCAGCTTGTGGGGGGATGGAGAGACCCAGTACTTC. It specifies CASSLWGDGETQYF.

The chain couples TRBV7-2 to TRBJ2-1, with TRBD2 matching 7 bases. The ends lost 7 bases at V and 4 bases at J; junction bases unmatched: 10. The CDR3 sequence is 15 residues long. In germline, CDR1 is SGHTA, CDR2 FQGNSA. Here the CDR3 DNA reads TGTGCCAGCACCCGCTCGGGGGGAAGATACAATGAGCAGTTCTTC. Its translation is CASTRSGGRYNEQFF.

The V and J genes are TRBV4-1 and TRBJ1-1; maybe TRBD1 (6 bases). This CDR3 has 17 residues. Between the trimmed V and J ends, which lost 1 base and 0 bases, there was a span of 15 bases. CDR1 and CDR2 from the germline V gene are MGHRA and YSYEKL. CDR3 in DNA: TGCGCCAGCAGCCAAGTCTCCGGACAGCTCATGAACACTGAAGCTTTCTTT. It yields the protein CASSQVSGQLMNTEAFF.

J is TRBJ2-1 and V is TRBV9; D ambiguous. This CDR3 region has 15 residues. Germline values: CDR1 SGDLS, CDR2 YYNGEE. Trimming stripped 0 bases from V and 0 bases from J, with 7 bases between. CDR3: CASSVDGPSYNEQFF. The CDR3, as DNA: TGTGCCAGCAGCGTAGACGGTCCCTCCTACAATGAGCAGTTCTTC.

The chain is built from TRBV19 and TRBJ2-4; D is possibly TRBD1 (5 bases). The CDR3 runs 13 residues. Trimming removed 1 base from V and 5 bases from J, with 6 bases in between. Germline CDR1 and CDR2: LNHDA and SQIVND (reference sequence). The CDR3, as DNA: TGTGCCAGTAGTATAGTAGGGGAAAACATTCAGTACTTC. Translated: CASSIVGENIQYF.

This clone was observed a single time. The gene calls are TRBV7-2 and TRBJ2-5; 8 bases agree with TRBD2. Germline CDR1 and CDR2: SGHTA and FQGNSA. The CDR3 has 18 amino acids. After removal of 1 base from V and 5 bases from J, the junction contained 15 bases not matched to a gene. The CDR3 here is CASSLGRERGHLKETQYF. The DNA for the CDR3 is TGTGCCAGCAGCTTAGGTCGGGAGCGGGGGCACTTGAAGGAGACCCAGTACTTC.

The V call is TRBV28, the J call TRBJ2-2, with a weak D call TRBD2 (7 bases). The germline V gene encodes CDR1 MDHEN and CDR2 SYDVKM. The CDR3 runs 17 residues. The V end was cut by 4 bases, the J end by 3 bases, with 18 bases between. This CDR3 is CASSSLLGGLDTGELFF. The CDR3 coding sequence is TGTGCCAGCAGTTCACTCTTGGGGGGGCTGGACACCGGGGAGCTGTTTTTT.

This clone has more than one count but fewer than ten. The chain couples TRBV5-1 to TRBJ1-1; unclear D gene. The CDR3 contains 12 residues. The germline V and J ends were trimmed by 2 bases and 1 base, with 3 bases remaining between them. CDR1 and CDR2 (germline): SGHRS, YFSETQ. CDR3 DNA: TGCGCCAGCAGCTTTCAGAACACTGAAGCTTTCTTT. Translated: CASSFQNTEAFF.

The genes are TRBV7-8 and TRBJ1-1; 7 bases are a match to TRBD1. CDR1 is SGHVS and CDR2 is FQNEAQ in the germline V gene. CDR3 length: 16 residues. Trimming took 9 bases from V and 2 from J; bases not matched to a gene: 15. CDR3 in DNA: TGTGCCAGTTCCGGGGCAGGGGGTTTTAGAAACACTGAAGCTTTCTTT. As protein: CASSGAGGFRNTEAFF.

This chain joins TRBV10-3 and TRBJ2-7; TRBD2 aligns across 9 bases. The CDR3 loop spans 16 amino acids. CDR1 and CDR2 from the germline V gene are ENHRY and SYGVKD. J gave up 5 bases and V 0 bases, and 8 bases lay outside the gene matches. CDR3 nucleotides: TGTGCCATCAGTGAGTCGATCGGTAGCGGGGGCGACGAGCAGTACTTC. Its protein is CAISESIGSGGDEQYF.

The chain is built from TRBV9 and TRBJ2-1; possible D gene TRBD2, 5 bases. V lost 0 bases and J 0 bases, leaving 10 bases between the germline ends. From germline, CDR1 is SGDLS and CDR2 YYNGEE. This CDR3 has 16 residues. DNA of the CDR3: TGTGCCAGCAGCGTAGCGTTCACTAGCTCCTACAATGAGCAGTTCTTC. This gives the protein CASSVAFTSSYNEQFF.

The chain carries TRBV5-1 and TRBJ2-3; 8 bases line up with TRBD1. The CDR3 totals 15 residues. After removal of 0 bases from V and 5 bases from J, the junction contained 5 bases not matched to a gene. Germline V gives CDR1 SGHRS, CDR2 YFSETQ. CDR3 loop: CASSLGQGTGDTQYF. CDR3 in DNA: TGCGCCAGCAGCTTGGGACAGGGGACAGGAGATACGCAGTATTTT.

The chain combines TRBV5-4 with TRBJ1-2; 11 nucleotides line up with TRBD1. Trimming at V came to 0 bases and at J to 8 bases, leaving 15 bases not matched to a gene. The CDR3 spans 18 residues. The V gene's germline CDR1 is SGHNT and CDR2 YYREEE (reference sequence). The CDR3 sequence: CASSLGTGLRTGGEGYTF. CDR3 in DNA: TGTGCCAGCAGCTTGGGCACCGGACTCCGGACAGGGGGCGAGGGCTACACCTTC.

The CDR3 loop is CASTLVPGLGGNIQYF. For the CDR3, the DNA is TGTGCCAGCACTCTGGTCCCGGGGCTCGGGGGAAACATTCAGTACTTC. V and J are TRBV2 and TRBJ2-4; the D gene is possibly TRBD2 (6 bases). This CDR3 spans 16 amino acids. Germline values: CDR1 SNHLY, CDR2 FYNNEI. V gave up 7 bases and J gave up 6 bases, with 22 bases separating them.

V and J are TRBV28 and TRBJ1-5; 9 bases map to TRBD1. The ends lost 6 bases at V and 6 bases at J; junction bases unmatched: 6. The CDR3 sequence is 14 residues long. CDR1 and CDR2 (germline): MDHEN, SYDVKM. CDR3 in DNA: TGTGCCAGCAGACCCACAGGGGGCGGTCAGCCCCAGCATTTT. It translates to CASRPTGGGQPQHF.

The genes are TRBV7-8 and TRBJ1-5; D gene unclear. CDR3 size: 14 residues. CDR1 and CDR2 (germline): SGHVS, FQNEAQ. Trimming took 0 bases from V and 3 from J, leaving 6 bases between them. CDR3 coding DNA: TGTGCCAGCAGCTTAGCCGACACCAATCAGCCCCAGCATTTT. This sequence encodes CASSLADTNQPQHF.

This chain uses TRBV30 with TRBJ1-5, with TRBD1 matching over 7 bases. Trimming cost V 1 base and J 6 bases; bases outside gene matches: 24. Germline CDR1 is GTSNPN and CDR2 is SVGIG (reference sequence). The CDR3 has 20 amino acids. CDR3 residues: CAWSARYRDRASLTGQPQHF. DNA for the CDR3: TGTGCCTGGAGTGCCCGGTACCGGGACAGAGCATCCCTCACCGGTCAGCCCCAGCATTTT.

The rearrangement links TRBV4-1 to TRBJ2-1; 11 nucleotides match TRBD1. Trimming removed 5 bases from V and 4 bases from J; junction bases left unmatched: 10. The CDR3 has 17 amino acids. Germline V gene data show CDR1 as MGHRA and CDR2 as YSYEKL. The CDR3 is CASSAGWTGGLYNEQFF. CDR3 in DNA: TGCGCCAGCAGCGCGGGGTGGACAGGGGGCTTGTACAATGAGCAGTTCTTC.

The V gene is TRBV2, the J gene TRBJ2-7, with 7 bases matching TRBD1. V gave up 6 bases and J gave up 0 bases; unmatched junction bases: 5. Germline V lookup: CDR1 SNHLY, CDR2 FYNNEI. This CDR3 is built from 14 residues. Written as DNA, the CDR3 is TGTGCCAGCAGCGAACAGGGGAGCTCCTACGAGCAGTACTTC. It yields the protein CASSEQGSSYEQYF.

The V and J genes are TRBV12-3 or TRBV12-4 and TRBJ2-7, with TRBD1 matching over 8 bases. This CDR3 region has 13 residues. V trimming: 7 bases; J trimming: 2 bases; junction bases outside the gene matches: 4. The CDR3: CASKKTGAYEQYF. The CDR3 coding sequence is TGTGCCAGCAAAAAGACAGGGGCCTACGAGCAGTACTTC.

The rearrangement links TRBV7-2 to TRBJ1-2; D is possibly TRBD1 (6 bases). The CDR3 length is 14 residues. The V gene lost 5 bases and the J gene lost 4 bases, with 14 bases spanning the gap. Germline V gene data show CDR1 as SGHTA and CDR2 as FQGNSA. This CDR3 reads CASSPPRGAYGYTF. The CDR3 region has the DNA TGTGCCAGCAGCCCTCCACGGGGGGCCTATGGCTACACCTTC.